This T cell receptor (beta chain) emerged from a study of identical twins. The CDR3 contains 14 residues. CDR1 ENHRY and CDR2 SYGVKD come from the germline V gene. Trimming took 6 bases from V and 3 from J; bases not matched to a gene: 7. TCRdb re-called the 5' RACE reads with MiXCR, one entry per CDR3 protein. The sample contains hundreds of thousands of distinct CDR3 sequences, around 20% of which appear only once. This clonotype was detected only a few times. These records were also assigned to another study, of T cells expressing NK-cell markers.

The TCR sequence derives from a woman aged 18-35 years in good health. The rearrangement joins TRBV10-3 to TRBJ1-1, with TRBD1 identical over 7 bases. The sample taken for sequencing was PBMCs. The CDR3 DNA is TGTGCCATCAGGCAGGGGGTAGTTGACACTGAAGCTTTCTTT. As protein: CAIRQGVVDTEAFF.